A single sample is the source of the 10 T cell receptor beta chains below, sequenced in a study of Ad26.COV2.S vaccination and SARS-CoV-2 variants. TCRdb's copy holds only in-frame clones and misses some; the assay was immunoSEQ multiplex PCR. The data contain about 180,000 clones, approximately 88% of them seen just once; the ten biggest clones take up about 5.9%. Source: peripheral blood, taken after recovery from COVID-19. The receptors come from a human donor who had recovered from COVID-19.

In its sample, this clone was seen once. The V call is TRBV6-1, the J call TRBJ1-5; possible D gene TRBD1, 5 bases. Germline V gene data show CDR1 as MNHNS and CDR2 as SASEGT. This CDR3 has 17 residues. V lost 2 bases, J lost 0 bases, and 14 bases lay in between. The CDR3 reads CASSERRGPYSNQPQHF. CDR3 nucleotide sequence: TGTGCCAGCAGTGAAAGGAGGGGCCCATATAGCAATCAGCCCCAGCATTTT.

This rearrangement joins TRBV5-1 to TRBJ2-3; D unresolved. This CDR3 region has 12 residues. The germline V gene encodes CDR1 SGHRS and CDR2 YFSETQ. V lost 4 bases and J 6 bases, leaving 9 bases between the germline ends. The chain's CDR3 is CASSPTMDTQYF. DNA of the CDR3: TGCGCCAGCAGCCCGACAATGGATACGCAGTATTTT.

The rearrangement links TRBV9 to TRBJ2-2; no reliable D call. With 0 bases removed from V and 8 bases from J, the gap between germline ends came to 14 bases. The CDR3 contains 15 residues. Germline V gene lookup returns CDR1 SGDLS and CDR2 YYNGEE. The CDR3 DNA is TGTGCCAGCAGCGTAGAAGCCAGCCCCAGGGGGGAGCTGTTTTTT. This sequence encodes CASSVEASPRGELFF.

This clone has just one count. This chain links TRBV24-1 with TRBJ2-2; 8 bases fit TRBD1. Germline-derived CDR1 and CDR2 are KGHDR and SFDVKD. V shed 2 bases, J shed 6 bases, and the junction held 10 bases outside the gene matches. The CDR3 has 17 residues. CDR3 loop: CATSDSQGESWAGELFF. The CDR3 bases are TGTGCCACCAGTGATTCACAGGGGGAAAGTTGGGCCGGGGAGCTGTTTTTT.

This clone was seen only a few times. The chain has TRBV30 and TRBJ2-2; no reliable D call. This CDR3 region has 13 residues. Germline CDR1 reads GTSNPN; CDR2 reads SVGIG (reference sequence). V lost 2 bases and J 3 bases, leaving 7 bases between the germline ends. This chain's CDR3 is CAWSPGHTGELFF. CDR3 nucleotide sequence: TGTGCCTGGAGTCCCGGCCACACCGGGGAGCTGTTTTTT.

The V gene is TRBV13, the J gene TRBJ2-1, with D perhaps TRBD1 (6 bases). The CDR3 is 14 amino acids. With 5 bases removed from V and 4 bases from J, the gap between germline ends came to 12 bases. Germline CDR1 PRHDT, CDR2 FYEKMQ (reference sequence). CDR3 protein: CASSPSDRYNEQFF. The CDR3 region has the DNA TGTGCCAGCAGCCCGTCGGACAGATACAATGAGCAGTTCTTC.

The CDR3 bases are TGTGCCAGCAGTTTAGTCAGGGGGAAGGGAGAGACCCAGTACTTC. Protein: CASSLVRGKGETQYF. The chain recombines TRBV27 with TRBJ2-5; 7 nucleotides line up with TRBD1. The CDR3 runs 15 residues. The V segment lost 2 bases and the J segment 4 bases; nucleotides outside the gene matches: 7. CDR1 and CDR2 from the germline V gene are MNHEY and SMNVEV (reference sequence).

CDR3 nucleotide sequence: TGTGCCAGCAGCTTGGCCCACAACAGGGGACGGGGAGCTTTCTTT. It encodes CASSLAHNRGRGAFF. This sequence joins TRBV5-4 and TRBJ1-1, with 7 bases identical to TRBD1. This CDR3 spans 15 amino acids. Per germline, CDR1 SGHNT and CDR2 YYREEE (reference sequence). V lost 0 bases and J lost 10; bases outside the gene matches: 12.

The rearrangement uses TRBV6-9 and TRBJ2-4; D possibly uses TRBD1 or TRBD2 (6 bases each). Germline V CDR1 and CDR2: MNHGY, SVAAGI. CDR3 length equals 15 residues. Trimming shortened V by 2 bases and J by 5 bases, and 13 bases separated the two germline ends. The CDR3: CASSYNREVENIQYF. CDR3 coding DNA: TGTGCCAGCAGTTATAACAGGGAGGTAGAAAACATTCAGTACTTC.

V is TRBV4-1 and J is TRBJ2-1, with 7 bases lining up with TRBD2. CDR1 is MGHRA and CDR2 is YSYEKL in the germline V gene. The CDR3 has 14 amino acids. J gave up 6 bases and V 8 bases, and 10 bases lay outside the gene matches. The CDR3 coding sequence is TGCGCCAGCGGGGGAGCGGGAAAGGGCAATGAGCAGTTCTTC. It codes for CASGGAGKGNEQFF.